This passage covers 13 T cell receptor beta chains from one sample sequenced in a study of vaccination and CD4 T cells after COVID-19 (dated by TCRdb to the early 2020s). These TCRs are of unknown antigen specificity. Library preparation was by PCR. Sequencing used an Illumina iSeq 100. At the Johns Hopkins FTIC core, DNA from the cultured CD4+ T cells underwent TCR sequencing with the Oncomine TCR Beta short-read assay. The public reads were reprocessed in TCRdb via fastp at Q25 and MiXCR, keeping in-frame beta chains. Identical CDR3 proteins give one entry, which carries the most common genes and DNA. This sample holds approximately 11,000 distinct CDR3 sequences; roughly 69% were observed only once. Under 13% of the sample is in the top ten clones. The sample's treatment or condition label is to be understood as: approximately nine-day PBMC culture with coronavirus spike peptide pools or control peptides (ViraFEST assay).

The material sequenced was CD4+ T cells from blood, cultured in vitro. The receptor source for this set is a human donor who had recovered from COVID-19.

This chain uses TRBV7-6 with TRBJ2-7, with TRBD1 matching over 9 bases. V dropped 5 bases and J dropped 2; count of bases not matched to a gene: 13. This CDR3 is 17 amino acids long. Looked up from germline, CDR1 is SGHVS and CDR2 is FNYEAQ. The CDR3 region has the DNA TGTGCCAGCAGCCCGCAACAGGGACAGGGCCCCCCCTACGAGCAGTACTTC. Protein product: CASSPQQGQGPPYEQYF.

This clonotype has just a few counts. The CDR3 sequence: CASSYSRQGETEAFF. The CDR3 nucleotides are TGTGCCAGCAGTTACTCACGCCAGGGAGAGACTGAAGCTTTCTTT. The chain has TRBV6-5 and TRBJ1-1, with D perhaps matching TRBD1 (5 bases). The CDR3 sequence is 15 residues long. V was shortened by 0 bases and J by 5 bases, with 13 bases between the two germline ends. Germline lookup yields CDR1 MNHEY and CDR2 SVGAGI.

This rearrangement joins TRBV12-5 to TRBJ1-6; D unresolved. This CDR3 contains 12 residues. From germline, CDR1 is LGHNT and CDR2 FRNRAP. V dropped 8 bases and J dropped 8 bases, with 10 bases sitting between them. The CDR3: CASNIDDSPLHF. For the CDR3, the DNA is TGTGCTAGTAACATTGACGATTCACCCCTCCACTTT.

This chain links TRBV5-3 with TRBJ1-3, with D possibly matching TRBD1 (5 bases). TRBV5-3 is known as an ORF, though its function is uncertain. Deletions cut 8 bases from V and 0 bases from J, with 9 bases between. CDR3 length equals 13 residues. The CDR3 DNA follows: TGTGCCAGCAGCAGGGTCTCTGGAAACACCATATATTTT. Translating it yields CASSRVSGNTIYF.

This chain joins TRBV21-1 and TRBJ1-3; the table's D gene call, TRBD1, was not cross checked with the DNA. TRBV21-1 is recorded as a pseudogene. The CDR3 is made up of 16 amino acids. For the CDR3, the DNA is TGTGCCAGCAGCAAAGCGGACCAGGGAACTGGAAACACCATATATTTT. Its translation is CASSKADQGTGNTIYF.

This chain joins TRBV20-1 and TRBJ2-3, with a possible D match to TRBD1 (6 bases). The germline V gene encodes CDR1 DFQATT and CDR2 SNEGSKA (reference sequence). The CDR3 is 16 residues long. The ends were cut back, 0 bases at V and 0 bases at J, with 13 bases in the middle. CDR3 nucleotides: TGCAGTGCTAGAGACCTTGGGACAATTAGCACAGATACGCAGTATTTT. It specifies CSARDLGTISTDTQYF.

The chain is built from TRBV11-3 and TRBJ2-5; possibly TRBD1 for D (6 bases). The CDR3 is 17 residues long. Germline lookup yields CDR1 SGHNT and CDR2 YENEEA. Trimming shortened V by 1 base and J by 2 bases, and 17 bases separated the two germline ends. CDR3 coding DNA: TGTGCCAGCAGCTTAGCCCCGCGCCTAAGGGGGCAAGAGACCCAGTACTTC. It codes for CASSLAPRLRGQETQYF.

The V gene is TRBV21-1, the J gene TRBJ2-4. TRBV21-1 is a pseudogene. The CDR3 has 15 residues. CDR3 sequence: CASSPRVLAKNIQYF. CDR3 bases: TGTGCCAGCAGCCCTCGGGTTCTAGCCAAAAACATTCAGTACTTC.

The chain is built from TRBV27 and TRBJ1-5; D uncertain. Per germline, CDR1 MNHEY and CDR2 SMNVEV (reference sequence). The V gene lost 9 bases and the J gene lost 7 bases, with 13 bases spanning the gap. The CDR3 extends over 12 amino acids. The CDR3 bases are TGTGCCAGTACGAGTAATGGGCAGCCCCAGCATTTT. Its protein is CASTSNGQPQHF.

This clonotype occurred a few times. The rearrangement uses TRBV23-1 and TRBJ2-7; 8 bases match TRBD1. TRBV23-1 qualifies as an ORF whose function is uncertain. The trim removed 6 bases at V and 0 bases at J, leaving 7 bases unmatched. The CDR3 covers 15 residues. The CDR3: CASRLGQESSYEQYF. The CDR3 DNA reads TGCGCCAGCAGACTGGGACAGGAGAGCTCCTACGAGCAGTACTTC.

This clonotype came up a few times. The chain uses TRBV11-2 and TRBJ2-3; D is undetermined. This CDR3 has 13 amino acids. V lost 4 bases to trimming and J lost 6 bases, with 11 bases between them. CDR1 and CDR2 (germline): SGHAT, FQNNGV. In DNA form, the CDR3 reads TGTGCCAGCAGCTCTCCGACTTGGGATACGCAGTATTTT. Encoded protein: CASSSPTWDTQYF.

This clonotype was counted a few times. This chain links TRBV11-2 with TRBJ2-5; D may be TRBD1 (5 bases). The V end was cut by 2 bases, the J end by 1 base, with 8 bases between. The germline V gene has CDR1 SGHAT and CDR2 FQNNGV. The CDR3 totals 14 residues. CDR3 amino acids: CASSLRQFQETQYF. CDR3 DNA sequence: TGTGCCAGCAGCTTACGACAGTTCCAAGAGACCCAGTACTTC.

The table lists this clonotype with a few counts. V and J are TRBV6-2 or TRBV6-3 and TRBJ2-1; D not certain. The CDR3 runs to 11 residues. Germline assignment: CDR1 MNHEY and CDR2 SVGEGT. V was trimmed by 6 bases and J by 8 bases, leaving 8 bases between them. The CDR3 region is CASRNGYEQFF. DNA of the CDR3: TGTGCCAGCAGAAACGGATATGAGCAGTTCTTC.